This TCR beta chain appears in the sequencing data of a study of neurological immune-mediated disorders. This clonotype showed up many times. V shed 4 bases and J shed 7 bases, with 11 bases lying between them. The CDR3 loop spans 12 amino acids. Germline loops: CDR1 MNHEY, CDR2 SMNVEV (reference sequence). In every sequencing run, more than 200 million TCR-beta sequences were generated from 15-18 subjects. TCRdb re-derived calls from the 5' RACE reads in MiXCR, one entry per CDR3 protein. The sample has about 69,000 distinct CDR3 sequences; around 3.9% are singletons. The origin of this receptor is a man between 25 and 39 years old with multiple sclerosis. The chain recombines TRBV27 with TRBJ2-7, with D possibly matching TRBD2 (5 bases). Input material: PBMCs. The CDR3 loop reads CASSSRTGEQYF. DNA for the CDR3: TGTGCCAGCAGTTCGAGGACGGGGGAGCAGTACTTC.